The 27 T cell receptor beta chains reported below all come from one sample, sequenced in a study of identical twins. TCRdb reprocessed the 5' RACE reads with MiXCR, giving one entry per CDR3 protein. The top ten hold approximately 3.7% of the sample, which has around 240,000 distinct CDR3 sequences, around 7% seen once. These same records also appear under a second study, on yellow fever vaccine responses in identical twins.

The sequenced material came from memory (CD45RO+) T cells sorted from blood. Receptors were obtained from a woman under 30 in good health.

This clonotype was recorded many times. The genes are TRBV5-5 and TRBJ2-2; weak D call: TRBD2 (6 bases). Between the trimmed V and J ends, which lost 4 bases and 0 bases, there was a span of 16 bases. Germline V lookup: CDR1 SGHKS, CDR2 YYEKEE (reference sequence). This CDR3 is built from 17 residues. Written as DNA, the CDR3 is TGTGCCAGCAGCAAGTTAGCGGCGAGCTCGAACACCGGGGAGCTGTTTTTT. Translation: CASSKLAASSNTGELFF.

V and J are TRBV6-5 and TRBJ2-4, with D perhaps TRBD1 or TRBD2 (5 bases each). Per germline, CDR1 MNHEY and CDR2 SVGAGI. The CDR3 has 16 amino acids. Trimming removed 0 bases from V and 0 bases from J, with 9 bases in between. CDR3 sequence: CASSYSRGLAKNIQYF. In DNA, the CDR3 is TGTGCCAGCAGTTACTCACGGGGCTTAGCCAAAAACATTCAGTACTTC.

This clonotype was observed many times. The gene calls are TRBV9 and TRBJ2-1, with a possible D match to TRBD2 (6 bases). CDR3 length: 16 residues. Trimming pared 0 bases from V and 5 bases from J, leaving 15 bases between. Germline assignment: CDR1 SGDLS and CDR2 YYNGEE. The CDR3 spells CASSVAIERANNEQFF. CDR3 nucleotides: TGTGCCAGCAGCGTAGCTATAGAGCGGGCAAACAATGAGCAGTTCTTC.

The chain has TRBV7-6 and TRBJ2-2; 8 bases line up with TRBD1. The germline V gene has CDR1 SGHVS and CDR2 FNYEAQ. The V segment lost 1 base and the J segment 2 bases; nucleotides outside the gene matches: 9. CDR3 length: 18 amino acids. The chain's CDR3 is CASSLGGQEVSNTGELFF. The DNA of the CDR3 is TGTGCCAGCAGCTTAGGGGGACAGGAAGTCTCCAACACCGGGGAGCTGTTTTTT.

This clonotype was observed many times. The V and J genes are TRBV10-3 and TRBJ2-3; D might be TRBD1 (6 bases). Germline values: CDR1 ENHRY, CDR2 SYGVKD. This CDR3 is 12 amino acids long. V was pared by 3 bases and J by 5 bases, with 6 bases between. CDR3 coding DNA: TGTGCCATCAGTGAAGGGGGAGATACGCAGTATTTT. Encoded protein: CAISEGGDTQYF.

The genes are TRBV7-6 and TRBJ2-2; no clear D gene. Trimming removed 0 bases from V and 1 base from J, with 6 bases in between. Germline values: CDR1 SGHVS, CDR2 FNYEAQ. This CDR3 contains 15 residues. CDR3 sequence: CASSLADGNTGELFF. The CDR3 DNA follows: TGTGCCAGCAGCTTAGCGGACGGGAACACCGGGGAGCTGTTTTTT.

This chain connects TRBV6-2 or TRBV6-3 to TRBJ2-5; 10 bases align to TRBD1. The germline gives CDR1 MNHEY, CDR2 SVGEGT. The CDR3 is made up of 14 amino acids. J lost 6 bases, V lost 6 bases, and 7 bases had no gene match. CDR3 coding DNA: TGTGCCAGCAGAAAGACAGGGGGCGCGAAGACCCAGTACTTC. It translates to CASRKTGGAKTQYF.

The V call is TRBV21-1, the J call TRBJ2-2; the table's D call of TRBD2 was not tested on the DNA. TRBV21-1 is listed as a pseudogene. CDR3 length: 15 residues. This CDR3 reads CASSCSGVNTGELFF. DNA for the CDR3: TGTGCCAGCAGTTGTAGCGGGGTAAACACCGGGGAGCTGTTTTTT.

V gene TRBV6-1 combines with J gene TRBJ2-7; TRBD2 might be the D (6 bases). CDR3 length: 15 amino acids. From germline, CDR1 is MNHNS and CDR2 SASEGT. Trimming cost V 2 bases and J 2 bases, with 13 bases left between them. The DNA for the CDR3 is TGTGCCAGCAGTGAACCGGGGACTGGGACCTACGAGCAGTACTTC. Its protein product is CASSEPGTGTYEQYF.

This clonotype has a count of ten or more. This chain uses TRBV5-1 with TRBJ1-6; D gene unclear. V lost 4 bases and J lost 7, with 6 bases in between. The CDR3 is 12 amino acids. Germline values: CDR1 SGHRS, CDR2 YFSETQ. Here the CDR3 reads CASSQLNSPLHF. The CDR3, as DNA: TGCGCCAGCAGCCAACTGAATTCACCCCTCCACTTT.

The rearrangement uses TRBV12-3 or TRBV12-4 and TRBJ1-4, with TRBD1 matching 7 bases. The CDR3 is made up of 15 amino acids. Trimming cost V 6 bases and J 4 bases; bases outside gene matches: 8. The CDR3 DNA sequence: TGTGCCAGCAGAAGACAGGGAAATGATAATGAAAAACTGTTTTTT. Protein: CASRRQGNDNEKLFF.

This clonotype was counted between two and nine times. This chain joins TRBV20-1 and TRBJ2-1; D is possibly TRBD2 (6 bases). The V end lost 3 bases, the J end lost 7 bases, and 16 bases lay between the germline ends. Looked up from germline, CDR1 is DFQATT and CDR2 is SNEGSKA (reference sequence). The length of the CDR3 is 14 residues. CDR3 nucleotide sequence: TGCAGTGCTAGCGGGGTCGGGAGCGGGAATGAGCAGTTCTTC. It yields the protein CSASGVGSGNEQFF.

This clonotype was recorded at least ten times. The chain links TRBV10-2 to TRBJ1-5; D not certain. Germline values: CDR1 WSHSY, CDR2 SAAADI. V was pared by 4 bases and J by 0 bases, with 10 bases between. The CDR3 has 15 amino acids. DNA of the CDR3: TGCGCCAGCAGTGTTTCGGATATTAGCAATCAGCCCCAGCATTTT. Its translation: CASSVSDISNQPQHF.

This clonotype was observed at least ten times. The chain combines TRBV7-8 with TRBJ1-1; 10 bases align to TRBD1. This CDR3 spans 17 amino acids. With 1 base clipped from V and 1 base from J, the junction kept 6 bases outside the gene matches. From germline, CDR1 is SGHVS and CDR2 FQNEAQ. The CDR3 nucleotides are TGTGCCAGCAGCTTAGGGACAGGGGGGGGGACGAACACTGAAGCTTTCTTT. As protein: CASSLGTGGGTNTEAFF.

This clonotype was counted between two and nine times. The chain recombines TRBV5-5 with TRBJ2-7; perhaps D is TRBD1 or TRBD2 (5 bases each). Per the germline V gene, CDR1 is SGHKS and CDR2 is YYEKEE (reference sequence). The CDR3 sequence is 14 residues long. Trimming took 4 bases from V and 2 from J, leaving 13 bases between them. As DNA, the CDR3 is TGTGCCAGCAGCCCGGGACGCCACCCCTACGAGCAGTACTTC. Translation: CASSPGRHPYEQYF.

The gene calls are TRBV7-6 and TRBJ2-1; 15 bases agree with TRBD2. This CDR3 spans 23 amino acids. Germline V gene sequence: CDR1 SGHVS, CDR2 FNYEAQ. The ends lost 1 base at V and 0 bases at J; junction bases unmatched: 16. CDR3 region: CASSLVAIGTSGRFPSSYNEQFF. The CDR3 DNA reads as TGTGCCAGCAGCTTAGTGGCAATTGGGACTAGCGGGAGGTTCCCCAGCTCCTACAATGAGCAGTTCTTC.

The chain combines TRBV4-2 with TRBJ2-1; 8 positions match TRBD1. V shed 0 bases and J 2 bases; nucleotides not matched to a gene: 3. This CDR3 is built from 16 residues. Germline CDR1 reads LGHNA; CDR2 reads YNFKEQ. In DNA form, the CDR3 reads TGTGCCAGCAGCCAAGAGATGGGACAGGCCTACAATGAGCAGTTCTTC. Translating it yields CASSQEMGQAYNEQFF.

V usage is TRBV12-3 or TRBV12-4 and J usage is TRBJ1-5; D might be TRBD1 (6 bases). V shed 5 bases and J shed 2 bases, with 13 bases lying between them. The CDR3 totals 15 residues. Here the CDR3 reads CASSKQGLGNQPQHF. CDR3 bases: TGTGCCAGCAGTAAACAGGGATTAGGCAATCAGCCCCAGCATTTT.

This clonotype was counted many times. The genes are TRBV5-1 and TRBJ2-1, with D possibly matching TRBD1 (6 bases). In germline, CDR1 is SGHRS, CDR2 YFSETQ. Trimming took 5 bases from V and 5 from J, leaving 8 bases between them. This CDR3 has 12 residues. As DNA, the CDR3 is TGCGCCAGCAGTGCAGGGGACAATGAGCAGTTCTTC. It translates to CASSAGDNEQFF.

The chain employs TRBV20-1 and TRBJ2-5; the match to TRBD1 covers 10 bases. Per germline, CDR1 DFQATT and CDR2 SNEGSKA (reference sequence). This CDR3 has 15 amino acids. V dropped 1 base and J dropped 4; count of bases not matched to a gene: 6. The CDR3 loop is CSARAGTGVVETQYF. The DNA for the CDR3 is TGCAGTGCTAGAGCCGGGACAGGGGTGGTAGAGACCCAGTACTTC.

This chain joins TRBV3-1 and TRBJ1-4; D may be TRBD1 (5 bases). V lost 4 bases and J lost 5, with 8 bases in between. CDR3 length: 13 residues. The germline V gene has CDR1 LGHDT and CDR2 YNNKEL (reference sequence). The CDR3, as DNA: TGTGCCAGCAGCCGGGGGGGGAATGAAAAACTGTTTTTT. Amino acids: CASSRGGNEKLFF.

In its sample, this clonotype was seen a few times. The V call is TRBV3-1, the J call TRBJ1-5, with 8 positions matching TRBD1. The CDR3 is made up of 14 amino acids. Germline CDR1 LGHDT, CDR2 YNNKEL (reference sequence). V was clipped by 4 bases and J by 3 bases; unmatched bases: 2. This chain's CDR3 is CASSRTGNNQPQHF. The DNA for the CDR3 is TGTGCCAGCAGCCGGACAGGGAACAATCAGCCCCAGCATTTT.

This clonotype has just a few counts. The rearrangement joins TRBV6-1 to TRBJ2-1, with TRBD2 identical over 12 bases. The CDR3 is made up of 15 amino acids. V lost 7 bases and J lost 2; bases outside the gene matches: 3. Germline V lookup: CDR1 MNHNS, CDR2 SASEGT. The CDR3 spells CASKRLAGAYNEQFF. CDR3 nucleotides: TGTGCCAGCAAAAGACTAGCGGGGGCCTACAATGAGCAGTTCTTC.

This clonotype was counted between two and nine times. The J gene is TRBJ2-4, the V gene TRBV7-3; a weak D match, TRBD1 (6 bases). CDR1 and CDR2 from the germline V gene are SGHTA and FQGTGA. V was pared by 5 bases and J by 0 bases, with 14 bases between. The CDR3 spans 16 residues. The CDR3 DNA follows: TGTGCCAGCAGCCTGGGACACAATCTAGCCAAAAACATTCAGTACTTC. It codes for CASSLGHNLAKNIQYF.

This chain connects TRBV2 to TRBJ2-5; tentative D call: TRBD2 (6 bases). V gave up 6 bases and J gave up 1 base, with 15 bases separating them. The germline CDR1 and CDR2 sequences are SNHLY and FYNNEI. The CDR3 runs to 15 residues. This chain's CDR3 is CASRPTGVSQETQYF. The CDR3 nucleotides read TGTGCCAGCAGGCCCACGGGGGTGAGCCAAGAGACCCAGTACTTC.

The V gene is TRBV12-3 or TRBV12-4, the J gene TRBJ2-1; D is perhaps TRBD1 (5 bases). The V gene lost 3 bases and the J gene lost 5 bases, with 11 bases spanning the gap. This CDR3 comprises 14 residues. In DNA form, the CDR3 reads TGTGCCAGCAGTTTGGGTCAGGGCGACAATGAGCAGTTCTTC. Its translation: CASSLGQGDNEQFF.

This clonotype occurred a few times. V usage is TRBV4-1 and J usage is TRBJ2-3; the match to TRBD2 covers 8 bases. The CDR3 covers 16 residues. With V trimmed by 2 bases and J by 4 bases, 8 bases remained unmatched. CDR1 and CDR2 from the germline V gene are MGHRA and YSYEKL. In DNA, the CDR3 is TGCGCCAGCAGCCAATGGACGGGGGGGCCATCAGATACGCAGTATTTT. This codes for CASSQWTGGPSDTQYF.